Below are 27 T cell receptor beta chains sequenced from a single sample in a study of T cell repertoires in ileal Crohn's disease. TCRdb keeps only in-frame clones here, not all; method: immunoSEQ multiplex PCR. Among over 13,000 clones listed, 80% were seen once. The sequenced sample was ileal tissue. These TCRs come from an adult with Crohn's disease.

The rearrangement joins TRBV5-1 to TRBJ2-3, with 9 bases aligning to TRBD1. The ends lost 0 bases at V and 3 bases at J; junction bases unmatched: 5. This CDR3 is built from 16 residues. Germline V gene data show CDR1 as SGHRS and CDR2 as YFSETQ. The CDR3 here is CASSLGQGVGTDTQYF. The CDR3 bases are TGCGCCAGCAGCTTGGGACAGGGGGTGGGTACAGATACGCAGTATTTT.

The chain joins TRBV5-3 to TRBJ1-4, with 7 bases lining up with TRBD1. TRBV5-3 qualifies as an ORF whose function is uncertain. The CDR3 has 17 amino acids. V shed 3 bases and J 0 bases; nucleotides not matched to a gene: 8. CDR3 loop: CARSSATGQTTNEKLFF. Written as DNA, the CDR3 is TGTGCCAGAAGCTCAGCAACGGGACAGACAACTAATGAAAAACTGTTTTTT.

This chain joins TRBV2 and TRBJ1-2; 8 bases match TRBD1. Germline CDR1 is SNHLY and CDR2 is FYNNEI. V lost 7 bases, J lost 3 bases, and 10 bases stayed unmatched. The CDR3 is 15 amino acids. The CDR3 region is CASKVGQGGDYGYTF. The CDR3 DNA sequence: TGTGCCAGCAAGGTCGGACAGGGAGGTGACTATGGCTACACCTTC.

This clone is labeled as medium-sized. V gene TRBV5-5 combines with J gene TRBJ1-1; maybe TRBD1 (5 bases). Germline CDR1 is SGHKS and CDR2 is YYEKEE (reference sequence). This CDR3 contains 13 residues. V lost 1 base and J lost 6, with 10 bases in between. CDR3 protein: CASSLLGVPEAFF. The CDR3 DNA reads TGTGCCAGCAGCTTGCTAGGGGTCCCTGAAGCTTTCTTT.

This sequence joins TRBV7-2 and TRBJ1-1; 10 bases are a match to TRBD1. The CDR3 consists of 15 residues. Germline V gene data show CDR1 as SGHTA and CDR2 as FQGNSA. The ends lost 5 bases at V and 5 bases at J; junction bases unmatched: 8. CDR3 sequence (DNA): TGTGCCAGCAGCCCGGCGTGGACAGGGGGGACTGAAGCTTTCTTT. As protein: CASSPAWTGGTEAFF.

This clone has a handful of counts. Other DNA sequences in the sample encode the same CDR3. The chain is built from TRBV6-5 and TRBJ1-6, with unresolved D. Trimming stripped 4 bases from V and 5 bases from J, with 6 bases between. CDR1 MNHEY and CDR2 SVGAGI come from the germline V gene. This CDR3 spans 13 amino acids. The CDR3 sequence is CASSSQNNSPLHF. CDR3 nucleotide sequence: TGTGCCAGCAGTTCGCAGAATAATTCACCCCTCCACTTT.

CDR3: CASSPGGTGELFF. In DNA, the CDR3 is TGTGCCAGCAGCCCAGGAGGGACCGGGGAGCTGTTTTTT. The chain combines TRBV11-3 with TRBJ2-2, with D perhaps TRBD2 (6 bases). Germline V gene lookup returns CDR1 SGHNT and CDR2 YENEEA. The ends were cut back, 5 bases at V and 5 bases at J, with 9 bases in the middle. CDR3 length: 13 amino acids. The variable domain in full, completed from reference TRBV11-3 and TRBJ2-2, reads EAGVVQSPRYKIIEKKQPVAFWCNPISGHNTLYWYLQNLGQGPELLIRYENEEAVDDSQLPKDRFSAERLKGVDSTLKIQPAELGDSAVYLCASSPGGTGELFFGEGSRLTVL.

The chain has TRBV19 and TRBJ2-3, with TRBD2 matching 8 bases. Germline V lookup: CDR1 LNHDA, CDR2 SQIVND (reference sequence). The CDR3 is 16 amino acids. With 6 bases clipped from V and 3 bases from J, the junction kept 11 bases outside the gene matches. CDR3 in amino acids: CASRERSSGSTDTQYF. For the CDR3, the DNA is TGTGCCAGTAGGGAGCGATCCAGCGGGAGTACAGATACGCAGTATTTT.

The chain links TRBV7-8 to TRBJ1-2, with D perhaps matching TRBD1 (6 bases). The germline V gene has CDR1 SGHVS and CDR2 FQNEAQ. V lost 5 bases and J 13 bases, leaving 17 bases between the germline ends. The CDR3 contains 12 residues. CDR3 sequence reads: CASSPLNREGTF. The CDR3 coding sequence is TGTGCCAGCAGCCCTCTAAACAGGGAAGGCACCTTC.

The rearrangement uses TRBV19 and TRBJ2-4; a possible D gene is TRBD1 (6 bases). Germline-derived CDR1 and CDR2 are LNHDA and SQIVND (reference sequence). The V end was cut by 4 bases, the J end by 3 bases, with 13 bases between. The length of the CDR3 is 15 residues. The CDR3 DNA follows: TGTGCCAGTAGTAGTCAGGGGATGGGCAAAAACATTCAGTACTTC. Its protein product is CASSSQGMGKNIQYF.

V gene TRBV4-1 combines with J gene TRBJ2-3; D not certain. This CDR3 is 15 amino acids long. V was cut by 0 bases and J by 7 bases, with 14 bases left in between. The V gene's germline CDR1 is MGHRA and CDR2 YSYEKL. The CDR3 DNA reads TGCGCCAGCAGCCAAGATACCGAAGAGAGGTATACGCAGTATTTT. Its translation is CASSQDTEERYTQYF.

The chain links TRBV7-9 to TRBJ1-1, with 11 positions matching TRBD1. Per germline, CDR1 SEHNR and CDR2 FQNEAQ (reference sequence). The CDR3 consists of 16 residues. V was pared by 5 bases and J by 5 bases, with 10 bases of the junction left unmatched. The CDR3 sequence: CASSPDGQGARTEAFF. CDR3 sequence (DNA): TGTGCCAGCAGCCCAGATGGACAGGGGGCGAGGACTGAAGCTTTCTTT.

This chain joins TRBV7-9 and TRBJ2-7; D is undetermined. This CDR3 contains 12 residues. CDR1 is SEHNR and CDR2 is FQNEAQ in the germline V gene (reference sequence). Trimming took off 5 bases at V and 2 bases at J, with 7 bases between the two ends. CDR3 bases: TGTGCCAGCAGCCGTAGCCCCTACGAGCAGTACTTC. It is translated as CASSRSPYEQYF.

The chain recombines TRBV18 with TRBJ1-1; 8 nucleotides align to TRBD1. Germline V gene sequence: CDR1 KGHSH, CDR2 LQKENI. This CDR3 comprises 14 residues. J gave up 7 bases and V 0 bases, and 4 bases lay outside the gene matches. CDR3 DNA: TGTGCCAGCTCACCACCTATGGGACAGGTTGAAGCTTTCTTT. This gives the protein CASSPPMGQVEAFF.

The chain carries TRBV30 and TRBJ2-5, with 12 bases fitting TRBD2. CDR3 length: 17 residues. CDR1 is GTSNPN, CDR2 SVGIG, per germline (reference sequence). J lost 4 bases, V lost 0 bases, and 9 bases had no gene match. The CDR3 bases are TGTGCCTGGAGTGTAGCTAGCGGGAGGGCAAGGGGAGAGACCCAGTACTTC. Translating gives CAWSVASGRARGETQYF. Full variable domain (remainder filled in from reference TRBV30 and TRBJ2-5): SQTIHQWPATLVQPVGSPLSLECTVEGTSNPNLYWYRQAAGRGLQLLFYSVGIGQISSEVPQNLSASRPQDRQFILSSKKLLLSDSGFYLCAWSVASGRARGETQYFGPGTRLLVL.

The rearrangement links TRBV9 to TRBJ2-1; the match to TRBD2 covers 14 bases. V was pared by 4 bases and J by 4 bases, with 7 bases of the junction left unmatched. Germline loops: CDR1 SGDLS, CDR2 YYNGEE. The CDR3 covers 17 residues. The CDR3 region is CASSPQGLAGEYNEQFF. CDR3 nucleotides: TGTGCCAGCAGCCCCCAGGGACTAGCGGGGGAGTACAATGAGCAGTTCTTC. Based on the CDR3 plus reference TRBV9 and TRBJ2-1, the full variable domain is DSGVTQTPKHLITATGQRVTLRCSPRSGDLSVYWYQQSLDQGLQFLIQYYNGEERAKGNILERFSAQQFPDLHSELNLSSLELGDSALYFCASSPQGLAGEYNEQFFGPGTRLTVL.

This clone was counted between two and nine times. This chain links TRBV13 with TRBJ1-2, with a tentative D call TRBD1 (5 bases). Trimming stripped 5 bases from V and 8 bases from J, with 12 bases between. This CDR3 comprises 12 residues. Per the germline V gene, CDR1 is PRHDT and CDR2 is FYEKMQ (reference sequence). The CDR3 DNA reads TGTGCCAGCAGCCGCTCAGGGCTGGGCTACACCTTC. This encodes CASSRSGLGYTF.

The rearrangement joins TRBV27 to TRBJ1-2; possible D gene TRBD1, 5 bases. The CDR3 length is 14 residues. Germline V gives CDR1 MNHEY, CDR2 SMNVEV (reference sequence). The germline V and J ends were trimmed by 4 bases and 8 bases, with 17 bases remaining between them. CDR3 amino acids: CASSYRDHREGYTF. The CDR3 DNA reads TGTGCCAGCAGTTACCGGGACCACCGGGAGGGCTACACCTTC.

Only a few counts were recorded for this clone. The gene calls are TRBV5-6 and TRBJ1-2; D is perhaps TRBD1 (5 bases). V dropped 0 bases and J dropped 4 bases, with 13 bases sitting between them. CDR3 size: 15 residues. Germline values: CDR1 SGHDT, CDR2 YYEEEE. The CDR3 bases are TGTGCCAGCAGCTTGGAAGCCAGGGTCGGCTATGGCTACACCTTC. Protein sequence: CASSLEARVGYGYTF.

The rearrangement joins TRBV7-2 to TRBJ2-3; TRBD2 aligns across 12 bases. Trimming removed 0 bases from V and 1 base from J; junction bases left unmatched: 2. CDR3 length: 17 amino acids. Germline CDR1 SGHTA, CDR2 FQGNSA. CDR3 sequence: CASSLAPSGRGTDTQYF. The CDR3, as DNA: TGTGCCAGCAGCTTAGCGCCTAGCGGGAGGGGCACAGATACGCAGTATTTT.

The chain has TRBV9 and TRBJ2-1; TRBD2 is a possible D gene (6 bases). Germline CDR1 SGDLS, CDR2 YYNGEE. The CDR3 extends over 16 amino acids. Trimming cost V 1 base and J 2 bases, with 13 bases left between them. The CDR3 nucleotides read TGTGCCAGCAGCGTACTCCCGGGAGAGACCTACAATGAGCAGTTCTTC. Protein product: CASSVLPGETYNEQFF.

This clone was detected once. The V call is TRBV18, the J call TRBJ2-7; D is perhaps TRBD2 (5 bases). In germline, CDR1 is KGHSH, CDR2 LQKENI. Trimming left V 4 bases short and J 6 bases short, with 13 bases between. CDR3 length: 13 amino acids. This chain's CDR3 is CASSLERAREQYF. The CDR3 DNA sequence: TGTGCCAGCTCACTTGAGAGGGCACGCGAGCAGTACTTC.

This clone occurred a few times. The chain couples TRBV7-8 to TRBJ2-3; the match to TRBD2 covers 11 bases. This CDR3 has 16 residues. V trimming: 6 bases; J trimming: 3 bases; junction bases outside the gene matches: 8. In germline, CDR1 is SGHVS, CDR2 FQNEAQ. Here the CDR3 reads CASRNLAGGPTDTQYF. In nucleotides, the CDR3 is TGTGCCAGCAGAAACCTAGCGGGAGGACCGACAGATACGCAGTATTTT.

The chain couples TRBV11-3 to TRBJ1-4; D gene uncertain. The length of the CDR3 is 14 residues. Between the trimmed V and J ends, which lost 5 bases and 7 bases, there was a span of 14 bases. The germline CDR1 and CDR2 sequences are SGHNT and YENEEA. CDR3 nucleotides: TGTGCCAGCAGCCAAAGCGGGCCGAGTGAAAAACTGTTTTTT. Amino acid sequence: CASSQSGPSEKLFF.

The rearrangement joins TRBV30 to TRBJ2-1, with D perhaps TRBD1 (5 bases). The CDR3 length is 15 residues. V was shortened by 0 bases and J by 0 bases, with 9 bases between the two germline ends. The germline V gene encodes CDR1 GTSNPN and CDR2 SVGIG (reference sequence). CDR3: CAWSVGAGSYNEQFF. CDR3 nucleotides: TGTGCCTGGAGTGTTGGGGCCGGCTCCTACAATGAGCAGTTCTTC. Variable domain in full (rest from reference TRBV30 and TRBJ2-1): SQTIHQWPATLVQPVGSPLSLECTVEGTSNPNLYWYRQAAGRGLQLLFYSVGIGQISSEVPQNLSASRPQDRQFILSSKKLLLSDSGFYLCAWSVGAGSYNEQFFGPGTRLTVL.

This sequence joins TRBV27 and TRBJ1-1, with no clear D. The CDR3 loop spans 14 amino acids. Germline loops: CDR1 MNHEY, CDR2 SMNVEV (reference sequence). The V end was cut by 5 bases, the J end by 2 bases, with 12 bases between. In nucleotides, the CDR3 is TGTGCCAGCAGTCCGGGGTCCTCAAACACTGAAGCTTTCTTT. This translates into CASSPGSSNTEAFF.

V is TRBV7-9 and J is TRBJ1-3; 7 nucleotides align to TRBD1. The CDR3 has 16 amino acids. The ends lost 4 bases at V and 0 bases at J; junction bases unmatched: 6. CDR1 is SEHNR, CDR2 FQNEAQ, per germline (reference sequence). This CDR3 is CASSSAGQTSGNTIYF. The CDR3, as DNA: TGTGCCAGCAGCTCCGCGGGACAGACCTCTGGAAACACCATATATTTT.